These T cell receptor beta chains were read from a single sample in a study of blood T cell repertoires in COVID-19. Sequenced by immunoSEQ multiplex PCR; TCRdb stores in-frame clones only, minus some. The sample lists 80,000 to 95,000 clones, about 85% occurring once. The sample consisted of peripheral blood. Receptors were obtained from a human donor in a cohort sampled during active COVID-19. CDR3s include the opening cysteine and the closing phenylalanine or tryptophan. D genes are given only for firm matches. The size field is filled for only some rows; it gives once, few, many or a size class.

d_call | j_call | v_call | clone_size | cdr3_aa | cdr3_nt
TRBD2 | TRBJ2-1 | TRBV4-2 | - | CASSQDRQAGGLGEQFF | TGTGCCAGCAGCCAAGATAGACAAGCGGGGGGGCTTGGTGAGCAGTTCTTC
TRBD1 | TRBJ1-5 | TRBV30 | - | CAWSVGQGGQPQHF | TGTGCCTGGAGTGTAGGGCAGGGGGGTCAGCCCCAGCATTTT
TRBD1 | TRBJ1-1 | TRBV5-1 | - | CASSSLGTVEAFF | TGCGCCAGCAGCTCACTCGGGACAGTTGAAGCTTTCTTT
TRBD1 | TRBJ1-1 | TRBV2 | - | CASRGQGSGAFF | TGTGCCAGCAGGGGACAGGGGTCGGGAGCTTTCTTT
TRBD2 | TRBJ2-3 | TRBV4-3 | - | CASSRRLAGGADTQYF | TGCGCCAGCAGCCGCCGACTAGCGGGGGGCGCAGATACGCAGTATTTT
TRBD1 | TRBJ1-1 | TRBV7-3 | - | CASSPDRGRTEAFF | TGTGCCAGCAGCCCCGACAGGGGGAGGACTGAAGCTTTCTTT
TRBD2 | TRBJ2-7 | TRBV9 | - | CASSPRGLDRYEQYF | TGTGCCAGCAGCCCCCGAGGACTAGACCGCTACGAGCAGTACTTC
TRBD1 | TRBJ2-7 | TRBV6-1 | - | CASSEGQGSAYEQYF | TGTGCCAGCAGTGAAGGACAGGGGTCAGCCTACGAGCAGTACTTC
TRBD1 | TRBJ2-5 | TRBV5-6 | - | CASSGDSQETQYF | TGTGCCAGCAGCGGGGACAGCCAAGAGACCCAGTACTTC
TRBD2 | TRBJ2-7 | TRBV5-6 | - | CASSGGTSGVSEQYF | TGTGCCAGCAGCGGGGGGACTAGCGGGGTTAGCGAGCAGTACTTC
- | TRBJ2-5 | TRBV29-1 | - | CSVDSPRLEETQYF | TGCAGCGTTGATTCTCCTCGACTTGAAGAGACCCAGTACTTC
TRBD1 | TRBJ1-5 | TRBV6-2/TRBV6-3 | - | CASSYLGTGGQPQHF | TGTGCCAGCAGTTACCTCGGGACAGGGGGGCAGCCCCAGCATTTT
TRBD2 | TRBJ2-7 | TRBV30 | - | CAWSKGGRFSRSDEQYF | TGTGCCTGGTCAAAGGGAGGGAGATTCTCTAGGTCGGATGAGCAGTACTTC
- | TRBJ1-1 | TRBV25-1 | - | CASSDAGKNTEAFF | TGTGCCAGCAGTGACGCAGGAAAGAACACTGAAGCTTTCTTT
TRBD1 | TRBJ1-2 | TRBV6-5 | - | CASRGQGAYGYTF | TGTGCCAGCAGAGGACAGGGGGCCTATGGCTACACCTTC
- | TRBJ2-2 | TRBV5-1 | - | CASVGSLTGELFF | TGCGCCAGCGTCGGGTCCCTCACCGGGGAGCTGTTTTTT
TRBD1 | TRBJ1-3 | TRBV11-2 | - | CASSLDTGQGGNTIYF | TGTGCCAGCAGCTTAGATACGGGACAGGGTGGAAACACCATATATTTT
TRBD1 | TRBJ1-2 | TRBV30 | once | CAWDPGQGVGYGYTF | TGTGCCTGGGACCCTGGACAGGGGGTTGGCTATGGCTACACCTTC
- | TRBJ1-1 | TRBV9 | - | CASSVAVGRDTEAFF | TGTGCCAGCAGCGTAGCGGTGGGCAGGGACACTGAAGCTTTCTTT
TRBD2 | TRBJ2-3 | TRBV10-3 | - | CAIGGLAGVGADTQYF | TGTGCCATCGGAGGACTAGCGGGAGTAGGGGCAGATACGCAGTATTTT
TRBD2 | TRBJ2-7 | TRBV5-5 | - | CASSVSGISSYEQYF | TGTGCCAGCAGCGTTAGCGGGATAAGCTCCTACGAGCAGTACTTC
- | TRBJ1-1 | TRBV6-6 | - | CASSATGTGLEAFF | TGTGCCAGCAGTGCGACCGGGACGGGACTTGAAGCTTTCTTT
- | TRBJ1-2 | TRBV28 | - | CASSLRRNNYGYTF | TGTGCCAGCAGTTTAAGGCGGAATAACTATGGCTACACCTTC
- | TRBJ2-5 | TRBV7-8 | - | CASSSSRETQYF | TGTGCCAGCAGCTCGTCACGGGAGACCCAGTACTTC
TRBD2 | TRBJ2-1 | TRBV24-1 | once | CATSGGLAGNEQFF | TGTGCCACCAGTGGCGGACTAGCGGGGAATGAGCAGTTCTTC
- | TRBJ2-7 | TRBV30 | - | CAWNRDHYEQYF | TGTGCCTGGAATCGGGATCACTACGAGCAGTACTTC
TRBD2 | TRBJ2-5 | TRBV29-1 | - | CSVEDHLAGGTLQETQYF | TGCAGCGTTGAAGATCACCTAGCGGGGGGAACACTTCAAGAGACCCAGTACTTC
TRBD1 | TRBJ1-2 | TRBV2 | - | CASSPLQGANGYTF | TGTGCCAGCAGTCCCCTGCAGGGGGCGAATGGCTACACCTTC
TRBD1 | TRBJ2-6 | TRBV7-8 | - | CASSPGDRLYGANVLTF | TGTGCCAGCAGCCCAGGGGACAGGCTCTACGGGGCCAACGTCCTGACTTTC
- | TRBJ2-7 | TRBV2 | once | CASYAQASYEQYF | TGTGCCAGTTATGCACAGGCGTCCTACGAGCAGTACTTC
TRBD2 | TRBJ2-3 | TRBV9 | - | CASSPSGGRPDTQYF | TGTGCCAGCAGCCCTAGCGGGGGACGCCCAGATACGCAGTATTTT
TRBD1 | TRBJ1-6 | TRBV25-1 | - | CASSEWGTGNNSPLHF | TGTGCCAGCAGTGAATGGGGGACAGGGAACAATTCACCCCTCCACTTT
TRBD2 | TRBJ2-3 | TRBV5-1 | - | CASSRTSGGVSTDTQYF | TGCGCCAGCAGCCGGACTAGCGGGGGGGTTAGCACAGATACGCAGTATTTT
- | TRBJ2-7 | TRBV6-2/TRBV6-3 | medium-sized | CASSYSRPTRYEQYF | TGTGCCAGCAGTTACTCGAGGCCTACGAGGTACGAGCAGTACTTC
- | TRBJ2-3 | TRBV7-2 | - | CASSFADTQYF | TGTGCCAGCAGCTTCGCGGATACGCAGTATTTT
- | TRBJ1-6 | TRBV5-4 | - | CASSLGQAYSPLHF | TGTGCCAGCAGCTTGGGGCAGGCGTACTCACCCCTCCACTTT
- | TRBJ2-4 | TRBV9 | - | CASSPRDPHQNIQYF | TGTGCCAGCAGCCCGAGGGATCCCCATCAAAACATTCAGTACTTC
- | TRBJ1-1 | TRBV19 | - | CASSTPLTGEAFF | TGTGCCAGTAGTACCCCACTAACAGGGGAAGCTTTCTTT
- | TRBJ1-1 | TRBV7-6 | - | CARCRVPEAFF | TGTGCCAGATGCAGGGTCCCTGAAGCTTTCTTT
- | TRBJ2-3 | TRBV5-6 | - | CASSVGSQRTDTQYF | TGTGCCAGCAGCGTTGGAAGTCAGCGGACAGATACGCAGTATTTT
TRBD1 | TRBJ2-3 | TRBV5-5 | - | CASSLNGQGADTQYF | TGTGCCAGCAGCTTGAATGGACAGGGGGCAGATACGCAGTATTTT